These T cell receptor beta chains were read from a single sample in a study of T cell changes during pregnancy in multiple sclerosis. Libraries were prepared by immunoSEQ multiplex PCR; TCRdb keeps only in-frame clonotypes and omits some of them. Of 100,000 or so clones detected, 94% appear once; the ten largest clones hold more than 0.8%. The sequenced sample was peripheral blood, obtained before pregnancy. The source is a female donor with multiple sclerosis, enrolled in a pregnancy study. The CDR3 runs from the conserved cysteine through the conserved F or W. Each record gives: D gene, V gene, J gene, CDR3 protein. The D gene is left open where the match is weak.

D gene: TRBD1; V gene: TRBV4-1; J gene: TRBJ1-4; CDR3 protein: CASSQEATGGKLFF
D gene: NA; V gene: TRBV7-9; J gene: TRBJ2-7; CDR3 protein: CASSLEAYEQYF
D gene: NA; V gene: TRBV5-1; J gene: TRBJ1-2; CDR3 protein: CASSPAGGPNYGYTF
D gene: NA; V gene: TRBV19; J gene: TRBJ1-5; CDR3 protein: CASSQLTGLNQPQHF
D gene: TRBD1; V gene: TRBV6-5; J gene: TRBJ2-7; CDR3 protein: CASSQLRQGAYEQYF
D gene: TRBD1; V gene: TRBV10-1; J gene: TRBJ2-7; CDR3 protein: CASSARQGLRKRRREQYF
D gene: TRBD1; V gene: TRBV5-6; J gene: TRBJ2-7; CDR3 protein: CASSFLGQGSYEQYF
D gene: NA; V gene: TRBV7-6; J gene: TRBJ2-7; CDR3 protein: CASSLGPLTDDTTYEQYF
D gene: TRBD1; V gene: TRBV6-5; J gene: TRBJ2-7; CDR3 protein: CASSKDRVRAEQYF
D gene: NA; V gene: TRBV7-9; J gene: TRBJ2-1; CDR3 protein: CASSSAVTNEQFF
D gene: TRBD1; V gene: TRBV19; J gene: TRBJ2-7; CDR3 protein: CATGQGGPYEQYF
D gene: NA; V gene: TRBV18; J gene: TRBJ2-1; CDR3 protein: CASSPPLGVGGEQFF
D gene: TRBD2; V gene: TRBV7-6; J gene: TRBJ2-3; CDR3 protein: CASSFRTSGSQISDTQYF
D gene: NA; V gene: TRBV11-2; J gene: TRBJ1-1; CDR3 protein: CASSLKRQSNTEAFF
D gene: TRBD2; V gene: TRBV27; J gene: TRBJ2-7; CDR3 protein: CASSYYGRANEQYF
D gene: TRBD1; V gene: TRBV27; J gene: TRBJ1-2; CDR3 protein: CASRDRGMIGYTF
D gene: TRBD1; V gene: TRBV13; J gene: TRBJ1-4; CDR3 protein: CASSLGQGEVEKLFF
D gene: NA; V gene: TRBV7-9; J gene: TRBJ1-1; CDR3 protein: CASSRDKGEAFF
D gene: NA; V gene: TRBV21-1; J gene: TRBJ2-1; CDR3 protein: CASSKIDAGEGNEQFF
D gene: NA; V gene: TRBV2; J gene: TRBJ2-1; CDR3 protein: CASSGVGAGDEQFF
D gene: NA; V gene: TRBV7-2; J gene: TRBJ1-5; CDR3 protein: CASSLELRNQPQHF
D gene: TRBD1; V gene: TRBV2; J gene: TRBJ1-1; CDR3 protein: CASSAGFTGGTEAFF
D gene: NA; V gene: TRBV5-1; J gene: TRBJ1-1; CDR3 protein: CASSLEGGGLTEAFF
D gene: NA; V gene: TRBV4-3; J gene: TRBJ1-1; CDR3 protein: CASSIVSDTEAFF
D gene: NA; V gene: TRBV5-1; J gene: TRBJ1-1; CDR3 protein: CASSLQGGVNTEAFF
D gene: NA; V gene: TRBV4-1; J gene: TRBJ2-3; CDR3 protein: CASSQETGSRTDTQYF
D gene: NA; V gene: TRBV11-2; J gene: TRBJ2-2; CDR3 protein: CASSAGRPGELFF
D gene: TRBD2; V gene: TRBV27; J gene: TRBJ2-1; CDR3 protein: CASRIAGSYNEQFF
D gene: NA; V gene: TRBV28; J gene: TRBJ1-5; CDR3 protein: CASSSLWGLGNQPQHF
D gene: NA; V gene: TRBV9; J gene: TRBJ2-2; CDR3 protein: CASSWGRTNTGELFF
D gene: NA; V gene: TRBV7-2; J gene: TRBJ1-2; CDR3 protein: CASKPGVSSNYGYTF
D gene: TRBD2; V gene: TRBV6-5; J gene: TRBJ2-7; CDR3 protein: CASSYSLAGGPYEQYF
D gene: TRBD1; V gene: TRBV5-1; J gene: TRBJ2-5; CDR3 protein: CASSKWDRGRRGEETQYF
D gene: NA; V gene: TRBV30; J gene: TRBJ1-2; CDR3 protein: CAWGVPGWGNGYTF
D gene: NA; V gene: TRBV6-1; J gene: TRBJ1-2; CDR3 protein: CASSEQAYGYTF
D gene: NA; V gene: TRBV2; J gene: TRBJ1-2; CDR3 protein: CASSEIGVYGYTF
D gene: NA; V gene: TRBV6-1; J gene: TRBJ1-2; CDR3 protein: CASSPPGGRDLNTF
D gene: NA; V gene: TRBV4-1; J gene: TRBJ2-7; CDR3 protein: CASSQAPDSSYEQYF
D gene: TRBD2; V gene: TRBV4-2; J gene: TRBJ2-7; CDR3 protein: CASSQDRIAGYEQYF
D gene: TRBD1; V gene: TRBV6-5; J gene: TRBJ2-2; CDR3 protein: CASSYGQGASGELFF
D gene: TRBD2; V gene: TRBV5-1; J gene: TRBJ2-5; CDR3 protein: CASSFGRLAGGETQYF
D gene: TRBD1; V gene: TRBV19; J gene: TRBJ2-1; CDR3 protein: CASSTGTGFGSYNEQFF
D gene: NA; V gene: TRBV27; J gene: TRBJ2-3; CDR3 protein: CASSLASSTDTQYF
D gene: TRBD2; V gene: TRBV5-1; J gene: TRBJ2-1; CDR3 protein: CASSLSTSGSYNEQFF
D gene: TRBD2; V gene: TRBV4-3; J gene: TRBJ2-7; CDR3 protein: CASSTGLAGGEQYF
D gene: NA; V gene: TRBV10-3; J gene: TRBJ2-7; CDR3 protein: CAIRRSSASYEQYF
D gene: TRBD1; V gene: TRBV27; J gene: TRBJ1-5; CDR3 protein: CASSLTGGANQPQHF
D gene: TRBD1; V gene: TRBV5-1; J gene: TRBJ2-1; CDR3 protein: CASSSFGQGNEQFF
D gene: TRBD1; V gene: TRBV10-3; J gene: TRBJ1-2; CDR3 protein: CAISESETGNANYGYTF
D gene: NA; V gene: TRBV7-9; J gene: TRBJ2-7; CDR3 protein: CASSFLYKSGEQYF
D gene: TRBD2; V gene: TRBV5-1; J gene: TRBJ2-1; CDR3 protein: CASSLTSGHTYNEQFF
D gene: NA; V gene: TRBV4-1; J gene: TRBJ1-2; CDR3 protein: CASSQFQGTLAYGYTF
D gene: TRBD2; V gene: TRBV5-8; J gene: TRBJ2-1; CDR3 protein: CASSLGSSGVYNEQFF
D gene: TRBD1; V gene: TRBV28; J gene: TRBJ2-7; CDR3 protein: CASSYTGTGYEQYF
D gene: NA; V gene: TRBV9; J gene: TRBJ1-2; CDR3 protein: CASSDRYGYTF